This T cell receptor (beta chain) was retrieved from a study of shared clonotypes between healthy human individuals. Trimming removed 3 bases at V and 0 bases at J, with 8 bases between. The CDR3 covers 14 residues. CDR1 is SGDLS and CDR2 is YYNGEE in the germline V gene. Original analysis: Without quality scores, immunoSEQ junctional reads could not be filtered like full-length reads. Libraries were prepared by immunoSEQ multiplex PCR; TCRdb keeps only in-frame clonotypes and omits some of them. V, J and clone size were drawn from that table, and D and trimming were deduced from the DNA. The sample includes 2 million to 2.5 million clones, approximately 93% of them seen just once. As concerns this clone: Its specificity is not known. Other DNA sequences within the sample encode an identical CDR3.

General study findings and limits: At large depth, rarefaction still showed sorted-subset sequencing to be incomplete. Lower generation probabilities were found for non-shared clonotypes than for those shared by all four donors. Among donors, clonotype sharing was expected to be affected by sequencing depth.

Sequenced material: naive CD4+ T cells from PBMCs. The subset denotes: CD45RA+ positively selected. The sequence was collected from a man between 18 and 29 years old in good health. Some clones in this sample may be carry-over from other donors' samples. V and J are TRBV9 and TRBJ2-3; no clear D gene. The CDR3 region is CASSARPSTDTQYF. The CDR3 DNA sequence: TGTGCCAGCAGCGCACGGCCAAGCACAGATACGCAGTATTTT.